A single sample is the source of the 5 T cell receptor beta chains below, sequenced in a study of spatial heterogeneity in lung cancer (dated by TCRdb to about 2019). Here is what the overall study found, with its caveats: A correlation was observed between the number of expanded intratumoral alpha and beta TCRs and the tumor nonsynonymous mutation count.

The label giving this sample's time point can be read as: sample taken at primary tumor resection. These receptors lack a known antigen. Library construction relied on 5' RACE. Sequencing was carried out with a NextSeq 500. Starting from the raw public reads, TCRdb applied fastp trimming at Q25, assembled clones with MiXCR and retained in-frame beta chains. One record per CDR3 amino acid sequence lists the most common genes and DNA. The sample table lists about 10,000 distinct CDR3 sequences, roughly 12% of them with a count of one. Roughly 10% of the sample lies in the top ten. Sequenced material: lung tumor tissue, taken at surgery. The receptor set was obtained from a male donor with early-stage non-small cell lung cancer.

The table lists this clonotype with many counts. For a library built for alpha chains, this beta chain is a stray read; little rests on its size. The genes are TRBV12-3 or TRBV12-4 and TRBJ2-7; D remains ambiguous. V lost 6 bases to trimming and J lost 4 bases, with 13 bases between them. The CDR3 spans 13 residues. Here the CDR3 DNA reads TGTGCCAGCAGCTTCTCTGACTCTTACGAGCAGTACTTC. This sequence encodes CASSFSDSYEQYF.

Points on this clonotype: This beta chain lies outside the target of a library built for alpha chains; its clone size means little. The rearrangement links TRBV10-3 to TRBJ2-1; the match to TRBD2 covers 7 bases. J lost 3 bases, V lost 7 bases, and 9 bases had no gene match. CDR1 and CDR2 from the germline V gene are ENHRY and SYGVKD. CDR3 length: 15 amino acids. DNA of the CDR3: TGTGCCATCAACCAGCGGGACTCCCTCTACAATGAGCAGTTCTTC. Translated: CAINQRDSLYNEQFF.

In its sample, this clonotype is medium-sized (0.01 to 0.1%). Little can be read into the size of this beta chain, an off-target read in a library designed for alpha chains. V is TRBV5-1 and J is TRBJ1-1; 8 nucleotides line up with TRBD1. CDR3 length equals 16 residues. Germline values: CDR1 SGHRS, CDR2 YFSETQ. J lost 1 base, V lost 3 bases, and 8 bases had no gene match. CDR3 residues: CASSSDGQGTNTEAFF. In DNA form, the CDR3 reads TGCGCCAGCAGCTCGGATGGACAGGGAACGAACACTGAAGCTTTCTTT.

This clonotype was seen ten or more times. Since the library was made to target alpha chains, this beta chain is a stray read and its abundance is not meaningful. The CDR3, as DNA: TGTGCCAGCAGCTTAGCAGGGGGTACTGGCTACACCTTC. Amino acid sequence: CASSLAGGTGYTF. The gene calls are TRBV7-9 and TRBJ1-2, with a possible D match to TRBD1 (6 bases). The CDR3 has 13 amino acids. The germline V and J ends were trimmed by 0 bases and 7 bases, with 9 bases remaining between them. Germline CDR1 and CDR2: SEHNR and FQNEAQ (reference sequence).

By share, this clonotype ranks as medium-sized. For a library built for alpha chains, this beta chain is a stray read; little rests on its size. V and J are TRBV20-1 and TRBJ2-3, with 7 bases fitting TRBD1. This CDR3 is built from 14 residues. The germline gives CDR1 DFQATT, CDR2 SNEGSKA (reference sequence). Trimming cost V 5 bases and J 3 bases; bases outside gene matches: 8. CDR3 sequence reads: CSAEDRERTDTQYF. DNA of the CDR3: TGCAGTGCTGAAGACAGGGAGAGAACAGATACGCAGTATTTT.